Below, one T cell receptor beta chain is given with its context. Germline V gene lookup returns CDR1 MDHEN and CDR2 SYDVKM. The CDR3 is 15 residues long. The V gene end was trimmed by 1 base and the J gene end by 5 bases; junction bases not matched to a gene: 7. How the authors handled the data: Estimation of nucleated cell counts was performed using reference gene primer amplification. Measured with immunoSEQ multiplex PCR; TCRdb has only the in-frame clones, and not every one. V and J calls and clone size are given by that table; D and trimming were obtained from the DNA. This table holds roughly 160,000 clones, approximately 83% found once. This sample was included in a study of blood T cell repertoires in COVID-19. Study summary: The study drew acute and convalescent COVID-19 samples from the United States, Italy and Spain. Sources were T cells, B-cell-depleted T cells, or PBMCs; the material itself was cDNA or gDNA.

The sample comprised peripheral blood. The TCR originated in a woman older than 75 with acute or convalescent COVID-19. V and J are TRBV28 and TRBJ1-2; 7 bases line up with TRBD1. The CDR3 DNA reads as TGTGCCAGCAGTTTATACAGGGGTGGTTCGTATGGCTACACCTTC. Its translation: CASSLYRGGSYGYTF.